The source of this T cell receptor beta chain is a study of technical replicates of blood from a handful of donors. J gave up 4 bases and V 4 bases, and 6 bases lay outside the gene matches. The germline CDR1 and CDR2 sequences are LNHDA and SQIVND (reference sequence). This CDR3 has 14 residues. The data were produced by immunoSEQ multiplex PCR, yet TCRdb's version contains in-frame clones alone and is incomplete. The sample contains tens of thousands of clones, more than 75% of which appear only once. The source is a human donor in good health. Some clones in this sample may be carry-over from other donors' samples. The chain joins TRBV19 to TRBJ2-7; 8 positions match TRBD2. Sequenced input: PBMCs. CDR3 in amino acids: CASSNIAGPYEQYF. In DNA form, the CDR3 reads TGTGCCAGTAGTAATATAGCGGGACCATACGAGCAGTACTTC.